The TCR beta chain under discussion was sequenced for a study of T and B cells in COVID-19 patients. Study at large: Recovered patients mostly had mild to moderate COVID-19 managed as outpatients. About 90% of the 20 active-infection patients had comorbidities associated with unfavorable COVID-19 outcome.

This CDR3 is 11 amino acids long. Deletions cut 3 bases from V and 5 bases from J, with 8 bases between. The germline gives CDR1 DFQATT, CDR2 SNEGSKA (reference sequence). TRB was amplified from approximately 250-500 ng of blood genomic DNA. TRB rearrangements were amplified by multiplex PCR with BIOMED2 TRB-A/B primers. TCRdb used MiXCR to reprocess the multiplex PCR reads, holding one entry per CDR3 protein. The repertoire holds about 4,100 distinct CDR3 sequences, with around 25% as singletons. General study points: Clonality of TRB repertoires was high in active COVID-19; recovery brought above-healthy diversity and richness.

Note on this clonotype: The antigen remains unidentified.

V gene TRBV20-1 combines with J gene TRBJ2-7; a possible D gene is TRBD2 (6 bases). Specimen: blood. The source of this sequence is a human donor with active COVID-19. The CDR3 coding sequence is TGCAGTGCTAGTAGCGGTCACGAGCAGTACTTC. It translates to CSASSGHEQYF.